The entry below gives a single TCR beta chain sequence along with its context. This entry comes from a study of T cells of healthy individuals. Each CDR3 protein gets one entry after TCRdb re-called the 5' RACE reads with MiXCR. Of around 40,000 distinct CDR3 sequences in the sample, roughly 4.3% were seen once. Germline V lookup: CDR1 MNHEY, CDR2 SMNVEV (reference sequence). Trimming stripped 2 bases from V and 0 bases from J, with 9 bases between. The CDR3 has 15 residues. This chain joins TRBV27 and TRBJ2-3, with unresolved D. The clonotype comes from a human donor in good health. The CDR3 coding sequence is TGTGCCAGCAGTTTAATGCCGAAAAGCACAGATACGCAGTATTTT. Translated: CASSLMPKSTDTQYF.